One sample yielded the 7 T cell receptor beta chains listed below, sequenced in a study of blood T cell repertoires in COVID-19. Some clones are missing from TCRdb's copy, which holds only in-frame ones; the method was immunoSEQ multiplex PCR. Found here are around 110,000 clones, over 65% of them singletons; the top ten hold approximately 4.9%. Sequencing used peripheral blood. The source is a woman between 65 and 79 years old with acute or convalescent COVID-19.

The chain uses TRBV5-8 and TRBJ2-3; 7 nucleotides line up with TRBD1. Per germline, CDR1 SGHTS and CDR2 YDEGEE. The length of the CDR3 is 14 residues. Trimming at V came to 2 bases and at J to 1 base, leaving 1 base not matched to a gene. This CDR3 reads CASSLDRGTDTQYF. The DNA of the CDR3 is TGTGCCAGCAGCTTAGACAGGGGCACAGATACGCAGTATTTT.

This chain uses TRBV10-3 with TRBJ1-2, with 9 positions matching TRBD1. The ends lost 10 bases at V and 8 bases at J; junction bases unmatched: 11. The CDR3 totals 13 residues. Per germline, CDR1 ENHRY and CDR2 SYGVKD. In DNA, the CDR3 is TGTGCCACACTAACCGGGACAGGGTCGGGCTACACCTTC. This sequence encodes CATLTGTGSGYTF.

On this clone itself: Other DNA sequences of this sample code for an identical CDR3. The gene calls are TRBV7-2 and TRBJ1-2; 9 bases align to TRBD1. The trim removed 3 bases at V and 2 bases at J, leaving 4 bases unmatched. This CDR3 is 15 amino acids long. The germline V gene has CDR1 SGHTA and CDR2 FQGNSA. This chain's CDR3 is CASSLGQGLNYGYTF. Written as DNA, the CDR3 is TGTGCCAGCAGCTTGGGACAGGGATTGAACTATGGCTACACCTTC.

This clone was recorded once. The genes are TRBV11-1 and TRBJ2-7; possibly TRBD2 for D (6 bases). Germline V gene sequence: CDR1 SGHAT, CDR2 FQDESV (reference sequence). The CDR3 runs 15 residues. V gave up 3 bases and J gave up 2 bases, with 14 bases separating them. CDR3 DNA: TGTGCCAGCAGCTTGGGTTCGGGACTCCCCTACGAGCAGTACGTC. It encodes CASSLGSGLPYEQYV.

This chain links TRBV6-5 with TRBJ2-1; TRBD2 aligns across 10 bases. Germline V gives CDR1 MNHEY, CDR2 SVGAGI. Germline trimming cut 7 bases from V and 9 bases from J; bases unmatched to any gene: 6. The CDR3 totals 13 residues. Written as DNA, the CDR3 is TGTGCCAGCATGAGCGGGGGGGTTCCTGAGCAGTTCTTC. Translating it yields CASMSGGVPEQFF.

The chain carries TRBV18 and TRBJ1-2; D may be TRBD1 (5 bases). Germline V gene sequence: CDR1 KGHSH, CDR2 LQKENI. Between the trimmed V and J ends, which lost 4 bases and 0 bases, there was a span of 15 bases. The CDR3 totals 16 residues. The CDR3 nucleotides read TGTGCCAGCTCACAGTCCATGGGGGGGACTAACTATGGCTACACCTTC. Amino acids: CASSQSMGGTNYGYTF.

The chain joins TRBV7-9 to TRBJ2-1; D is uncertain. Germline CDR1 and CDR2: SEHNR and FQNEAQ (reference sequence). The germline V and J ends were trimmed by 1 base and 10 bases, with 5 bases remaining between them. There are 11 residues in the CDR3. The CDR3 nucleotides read TGTGCCAGCAGCTTAGGACAAGAGCAGTTCTTC. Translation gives CASSLGQEQFF. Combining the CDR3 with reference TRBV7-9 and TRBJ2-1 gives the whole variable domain DTGVSQNPRHKITKRGQNVTFRCDPISEHNRLYWYRQTLGQGPEFLTYFQNEAQLEKSRLLSDRFSAERPKGSFSTLEIQRTEQGDSAMYLCASSLGQEQFFGPGTRLTVL.